This TCR beta chain was recovered during a study of identical twins (dated by TCRdb to 2016 to 2017). Looking at the study overall: To test whether fetal clonotypes persist, this study deep-sequenced TCR alpha and beta repertoires from monozygotic twins, from unrelated adults of various ages, and from cord blood. To rule out contamination, the twin experiments were replicated at different times with different library preparation protocols.

The CDR3 goes from the cysteine to the phenylalanine over 13 residues. Kept here is only the CDR3 DNA, which spans 39 bases and is read in frame from base 1. Paper-wide results and their limitations: Compared with coincidental sharing between unrelated individuals, out-of-frame TCR alpha sequences shared between twins showed an excess of sequences with low generation probability. Because the same donors could not be followed over many years, conclusions were based on cross-sectional statistical analysis. In beta out-of-frame sequences, excess twin sharing was weaker, because having fewer shared sequences lowered the signal-to-noise ratio. Fewer insertions were carried by abundant cord blood beta clonotypes, a similar but weaker trend appeared in young adult naive repertoires, and no such trend appeared in memory repertoires. Invariant T cells such as MAIT and iNKT could partly confound zero-insertion analyses, although diverse VJ usage argued against such confounding for most clonotypes. Out-of-frame TCR alpha sharing in monozygotic twins was systematically underestimated by recombination models, whereas sharing between unrelated individuals was in agreement with the recombination models.

The table lists this clonotype with a few counts. Its antigen is currently not known. Base qualities are missing; no much larger clone stands one base away. Only healthy Caucasian donors were included. Receptor amplification or capture employed 5' RACE. Instrument used: Illumina HiSeq 2000. A universal primer binding site was added through template switching, and the final cDNA carried a unique molecular identifier so that TCR cDNA molecules could be counted accurately. Specific primers in the conserved constant-segment region were used to synthesize first-strand cDNA for TCR alpha and beta chains. To control for contamination, every cDNA library carried two barcodes: a SMART-Mk sample barcode plus Illumina barcodes. TruSeq adapter sequences and Illumina sample barcodes were added in two successive PCR steps. The Illumina HiSeq platform was used with custom primers to sequence TCR alpha and beta cDNA libraries. The original pipeline was this. Unique molecular identifiers were extracted from raw reads with MiGEC, and CDR3 positions were determined with MiXCR. Recombination models were inferred per individual with the repgenHMM and IGoR tools using an EM algorithm. The tcR package in R was used for shared clonotype analysis, with sharing normalized by the product of cloneset sizes. To study raw recombination without the effects of thymic and clonal selection, out-of-frame nonproductive sequences were analyzed. The public reads were quality trimmed at Q25 with fastp and then assembled into clones with MiXCR by TCRdb, keeping productive beta chains. Every distinct CDR3 protein forms one entry, paired with its most common genes and DNA. The V and J calls and clone size are TCRdb's, not the authors'. This sample has approximately 1.8 million distinct CDR3 sequences in its table, and 32% of those were observed once. About 0.3% of the sample rests with the top ten.

Sample: cord blood. The receptor comes from a newborn girl in good health. This sequence uses TRBV21-1 and TRBJ2-5; TRBD1 is taken as the D call from the table, unchecked against the DNA. TRBJ2-7 explains the end of the DNA better; the J call may be wrong. TRBV21-1 is annotated as a pseudogene. Here is the DNA: TGTGCCAGCAACCGGGACACGATCTACGAGCAGTACTTC. Its protein is CASNRDTIYEQYF.